The rows below give T cell receptor beta chains drawn from one sample of a study of blood T cell repertoires in COVID-19. Profiling relied on immunoSEQ multiplex PCR, and the TCRdb table lists in-frame clones only, not all of them. The data contain roughly 520,000 clones, roughly 90% of them singletons. What was sequenced was PBMCs or T cells enriched from blood (not recorded which). The source is a woman aged 40-49 years who had recovered from COVID-19. The CDR3 runs from the conserved cysteine through the conserved F or W. Fields, in order: clone size, CDR3 length, J gene, D gene, V gene, CDR3 DNA, CDR3 protein. A D gene is named only where the DNA matches it firmly. Size is omitted from some rows. Given values are once, few, many or a class for expanded clones.

few | 14 | TRBJ1-6 | . | TRBV2 | TGTGCCAGCACGGACTTCTCCTATAATTCACCCCTCCACTTT | CASTDFSYNSPLHF
. | 14 | TRBJ2-4 | . | TRBV11-2 | TGTGCCAGCAGCTCTCCAGGGTCCAAAAACATTCAGTACTTC | CASSSPGSKNIQYF
few | 11 | TRBJ2-7 | . | TRBV5-4 | TGTGCCAGCAGCACTTCCTACGAGCAGTACTTC | CASSTSYEQYF
. | 16 | TRBJ2-2 | . | TRBV7-2 | TGTGCCAGCAGCTTAGAAGGTAGCGGATACACCGGGGAGCTGTTTTTT | CASSLEGSGYTGELFF
. | 14 | TRBJ2-1 | TRBD2 | TRBV9 | TGTGCCAGCAGCGTTAGACGGGAGGGGAATGAGCAGTTCTTC | CASSVRREGNEQFF
. | 16 | TRBJ1-4 | . | TRBV15 | TGTGCCACCAGCGGGTGGGGGCACTCAACTAATGAAAAACTGTTTTTT | CATSGWGHSTNEKLFF
. | 16 | TRBJ2-1 | TRBD2 | TRBV6-1 | TGTGCCAGCAGTGCAAGCGGGGGGGGCTCCTACAATGAGCAGTTCTTC | CASSASGGGSYNEQFF
. | 15 | TRBJ2-1 | TRBD2 | TRBV6-1 | TGTGCCAGCAGTGAGTCTAGCGGGACTATGAATGAGCAGTTCTTC | CASSESSGTMNEQFF
. | 15 | TRBJ2-3 | . | TRBV2 | TGTGCCAGCAGTGATCCGGTTCGGGGTGGAAATACGCAGTATTTT | CASSDPVRGGNTQYF
. | 14 | TRBJ2-7 | TRBD1 | TRBV18 | TGTGCCAGCTCACCGGGACAGACCTCCTACGAGCAGTACTTC | CASSPGQTSYEQYF
. | 13 | TRBJ1-1 | . | TRBV13 | TGTGCCAGCAGCTCATGGCGGGTCGCTGAAGCTTTCTTT | CASSSWRVAEAFF
once | 12 | TRBJ2-3 | . | TRBV6-5 | TGTGCCAGCAGTTACCCCTCAGATACGCAGTATTTT | CASSYPSDTQYF
. | 12 | TRBJ1-2 | . | TRBV30 | TGTGCCTGGGACCAAGCCCTGGCGGCGCACACCTTC | CAWDQALAAHTF
. | 12 | TRBJ1-2 | TRBD1 | TRBV27 | TGTGCCAGCAGTGACAGGGTCGGGGGCTACACCTTC | CASSDRVGGYTF
. | 15 | TRBJ2-7 | TRBD2 | TRBV9 | TGTGCCAGCAGCGTCCGGACTAGTTCTCCTTCCGAGCAGTACTTC | CASSVRTSSPSEQYF
. | 19 | TRBJ2-3 | TRBD2 | TRBV14 | TGTGCCAGCAGCCAAGGCCTAATGCGCTTAGCGGGGAGCACAGATACGCAGTATTTT | CASSQGLMRLAGSTDTQYF
. | 18 | TRBJ2-5 | TRBD2 | TRBV2 | TGTGCCAGCATTGGGGGACTAGCGGGAGGGTCTTACCAAGAGACCCAGTACTTC | CASIGGLAGGSYQETQYF
. | 16 | TRBJ1-4 | TRBD1 | TRBV5-8 | TGTGCCAGCAGCTTTTCCACAGGGGGGTATAATGAAAAACTGTTTTTT | CASSFSTGGYNEKLFF